This T cell receptor beta chain was found in a study of T-cell reconstitution after alpha-beta-depleted transplantation in children (TCRdb year 2016). Background on the whole study: Using TCR repertoire profiling, the study quantitatively followed how T-cell immune reconstitution unfolded in children after TCRalphabeta/CD19-depleted allogeneic hematopoietic cell transplantation. Broad study findings and their caveats: Over subsequent months, a decline in hyperexpanded clone frequencies was noted, and after one year, T-cell counts and TCRbeta diversity were mostly ascribed to newly produced T cells. In some patients, high TCRbeta diversity at day 60 was attributed to recipient T cells and intrathymic progenitors that had survived conditioning. The apparently early recovery of alphabetaT-cell counts about two months after transplant reportedly depended on only several hundred rapidly expanded clones that came from non-depleted graft cells.

After removal of 5 bases from V and 2 bases from J, the junction retains 8 bases not matched to a gene. Per the germline V gene, SGHRS is the CDR1 and YFSETQ is the CDR2. Inclusive of the bounding cysteine and phenylalanine, the CDR3 is 15 residues long. CDR3 DNA is the only sequence kept; it has 45 bases, read in frame from the first base. To note about this clonotype: Its antigen has not been determined. No much larger clone exists at a distance of one base, and base qualities are not known.

The sample's treatment or condition label, decoded: allogeneic hematopoietic cell transplantation with graft depleted of TCRalphabeta T cells and CD19 B cells. The transplant recipients were children given TCRalphabeta/CD19-depleted allogeneic hematopoietic cell grafts. The library was made by PCR. Reads for this sample came from an Illumina HiSeq 2500. To normalize quantification of the TCRbeta repertoire, the TCR libraries were built with molecular barcoding that relied on unique molecular identifiers. In TCRdb, the public reads were trimmed at Q25 with fastp and aligned with MiXCR, with productive beta chains retained. Rows merge per CDR3 protein into single entries with the most common DNA and genes. The sample includes about a million distinct CDR3 sequences, with about 29% observed a single time. The top ten clones comprise roughly 31% of the sample.

The chain links TRBV5-1 with TRBJ2-3, with TRBD2 matching 7 junction bases. This TCR was sampled from a boy in the first two years of life who had a stem cell transplant for SCID, so the T cells may come from the graft donor. Specimen: PBMCs, mostly from graft donor cells, collected 360 days after TCRalphabeta/CD19-depleted stem cell transplant. The bases are TGCGCCAGCAGGTACATGGCGGGGGACACAGATACGCAGTATTTT. The translation is CASRYMAGDTDTQYF. With the portions outside the CDR3 filled from the reference TRBV5-1 and TRBJ2-3 genes, the complete variable region becomes KAGVTQTPRYLIKTRGQQVTLSCSPISGHRSVSWYQQTPGQGLQFLFEYFSETQRNKGNFPGRFSGRQFSNSRSEMNVSTLELGDSALYLCASRYMAGDTDTQYFGPGTRLTVL.